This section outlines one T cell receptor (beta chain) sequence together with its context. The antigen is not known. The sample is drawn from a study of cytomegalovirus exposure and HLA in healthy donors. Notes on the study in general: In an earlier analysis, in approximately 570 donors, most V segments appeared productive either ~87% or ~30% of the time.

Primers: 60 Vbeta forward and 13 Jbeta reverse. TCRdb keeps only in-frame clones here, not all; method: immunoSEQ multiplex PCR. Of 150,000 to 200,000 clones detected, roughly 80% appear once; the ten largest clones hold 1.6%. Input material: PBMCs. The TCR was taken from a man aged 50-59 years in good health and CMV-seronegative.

The CDR3 sequence is CASSQDRVGNQPQHF. CDR3 sequence (DNA): TGTGCCAGCAGCCAAGACAGGGTCGGTAATCAGCCCCAGCATTTT. The rearrangement joins TRBV6-5 to TRBJ1-5; the match to TRBD1 covers 7 bases. The CDR3 is made up of 15 amino acids. Germline trimming cut 6 bases from V and 4 bases from J; bases unmatched to any gene: 9. CDR1 and CDR2 (germline): MNHEY, SVGAGI.